The clone carrying this T cell receptor beta chain came up many times. The antigen is undetermined. Trimming took 7 bases from V and 3 from J, leaving 21 bases between them. Germline CDR1 MNHEY, CDR2 SMNVEV (reference sequence). The CDR3 totals 16 residues. How the authors handled the data: In papillary thyroid cancer, a distant-metastasis classifier was built using CDR3 differences across clinicopathological groups. Via MiXCR, TCRdb re-called the PCR reads. Clone size and V and J calls follow TCRdb, not the original study. Counted here are tens of thousands of clones, under 20% occurring once; the ten biggest clones make up roughly an eighth. The entry originates in a study of metastatic and nonmetastatic thyroid tumors. In the study overall: A comparison of repertoires was made across blood and tumor or nodule tissue from malignant and benign thyroid patients. Study-wide findings and caveats: Significantly higher TCR beta diversity was reportedly seen in malignant thyroid tumors than benign nodules, in blood and tumor.

Treatment of any kind had been given to no patient before thyroid surgery. The TCR comes from a female donor with papillary thyroid cancer or a benign thyroid nodule (not recorded which). Some clones in this sample may be carry-over from other donors' samples. This chain uses TRBV27 with TRBJ1-1; TRBD1 is a possible D gene (6 bases). What was sequenced was tumor tissue. The CDR3 reads CASKPQRGSGYTEAFF. Here the CDR3 DNA reads TGTGCCAGCAAACCCCAAAGGGGGAGTGGGTACACTGAAGCTTTCTTT.